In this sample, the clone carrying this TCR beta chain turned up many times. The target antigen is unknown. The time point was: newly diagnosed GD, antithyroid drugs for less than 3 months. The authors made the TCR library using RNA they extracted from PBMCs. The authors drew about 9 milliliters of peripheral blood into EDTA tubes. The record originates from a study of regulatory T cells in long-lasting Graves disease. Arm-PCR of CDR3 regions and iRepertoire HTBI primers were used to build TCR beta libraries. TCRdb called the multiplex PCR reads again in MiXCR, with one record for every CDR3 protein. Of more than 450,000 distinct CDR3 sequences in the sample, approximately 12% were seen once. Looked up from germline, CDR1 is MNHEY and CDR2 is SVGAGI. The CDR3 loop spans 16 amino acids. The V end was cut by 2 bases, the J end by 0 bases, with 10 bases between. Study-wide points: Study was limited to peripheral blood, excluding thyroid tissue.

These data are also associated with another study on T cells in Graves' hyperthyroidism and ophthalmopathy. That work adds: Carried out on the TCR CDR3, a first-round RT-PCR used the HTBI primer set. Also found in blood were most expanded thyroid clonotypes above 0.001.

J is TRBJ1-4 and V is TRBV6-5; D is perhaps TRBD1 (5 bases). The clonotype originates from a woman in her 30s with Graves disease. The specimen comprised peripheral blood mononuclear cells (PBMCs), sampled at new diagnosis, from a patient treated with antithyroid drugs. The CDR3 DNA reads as TGTGCCAGCAGTTACATCCAGGGTGCAACTAATGAAAAACTGTTTTTT. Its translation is CASSYIQGATNEKLFF.